The TCR beta chain described here comes from a study of OX40 agonist ivuxolimab in advanced cancers. Study details: Three patients got partial responses; one had hepatocellular carcinoma and two had cutaneous melanoma.

Study-level results: Within 6 weeks, CD4+ and CD8+ blood T cells expanded clonally at 0.1 to 3.0 mg/kg.

Only in-frame clones appear in the TCRdb table, and some are missing; sequencing was by immunoSEQ multiplex PCR. The sample comprises fewer than 65,000 clones, 60% to 85% of which are singletons, and roughly 11% rests with the top ten. CDR1 and CDR2 from the germline V gene are MNHNS and SASEGT. Trimming shortened V by 8 bases and J by 6 bases, and 7 bases separated the two germline ends. The CDR3 covers 11 residues. This clone was detected only a few times. The antigen is undetermined. The genes are TRBV6-1 and TRBJ2-2; D not certain. The starting material was CD4+ or CD8+ T cells sorted from blood, obtained in a trial of the OX40 agonist ivuxolimab. The TCR was taken from an adult with an advanced solid tumor such as melanoma, head and neck, liver or kidney cancer. CDR3 loop: CASLYPGELFF. As DNA, the CDR3 is TGTGCCAGCCTATACCCCGGGGAGCTGTTTTTT.